A single sample is the source of the 26 T cell receptor beta chains below, sequenced in a study of shared clonotypes between healthy human individuals. CD45RO-negative, CCR7-selected cells formed the naive CD8 fraction, which excluded terminally differentiated effector memory CD45RA+ cells. TCRdb keeps only in-frame clones here, not all; method: immunoSEQ multiplex PCR. The data show hundreds of thousands of clones, 95% to 98% seen once. The sequencing input was naive CD8+ T cells sorted from blood. These receptors were obtained from a man under 40 in good health.

V gene TRBV11-3 combines with J gene TRBJ2-1; 9 bases align to TRBD1. This CDR3 region has 15 residues. CDR1 and CDR2 from the germline V gene are SGHNT and YENEEA. V was pared by 5 bases and J by 7 bases, with 9 bases of the junction left unmatched. In DNA, the CDR3 is TGTGCCAGCAGCCTCGAGGGGACAGGGAGTAATGAGCAGTTCTTC. Translated: CASSLEGTGSNEQFF.

This sequence joins TRBV5-5 and TRBJ1-5; D gene unclear. The CDR3 covers 13 residues. Germline CDR1 and CDR2: SGHKS and YYEKEE (reference sequence). V lost 7 bases and J 0 bases, leaving 8 bases between the germline ends. CDR3 region: CASRTDSNQPQHF. The DNA of the CDR3 is TGTGCCAGCCGGACGGATAGCAATCAGCCCCAGCATTTT.

The CDR3 region is CASSLEGIGDQYF. The CDR3 nucleotides read TGTGCCAGCAGCTTAGAGGGAATCGGGGATCAGTACTTC. The chain carries TRBV7-9 and TRBJ2-7, with TRBD2 as a possible D gene (5 bases). The CDR3 sequence is 13 residues long. V was clipped by 1 base and J by 10 bases, with 14 bases between them. Looked up from germline, CDR1 is SEHNR and CDR2 is FQNEAQ (reference sequence).

The V gene is TRBV30, the J gene TRBJ2-1, with TRBD2 matching over 7 bases. Germline CDR1 and CDR2: GTSNPN and SVGIG (reference sequence). CDR3 length equals 14 residues. With V trimmed by 3 bases and J by 5 bases, 7 bases remained unmatched. For the CDR3, the DNA is TGTGCCTGGAGACAGAGCGGGATCCACAATGAGCAGTTCTTC. Amino acids: CAWRQSGIHNEQFF. Based on the CDR3 plus reference TRBV30 and TRBJ2-1, the full variable domain is SQTIHQWPATLVQPVGSPLSLECTVEGTSNPNLYWYRQAAGRGLQLLFYSVGIGQISSEVPQNLSASRPQDRQFILSSKKLLLSDSGFYLCAWRQSGIHNEQFFGPGTRLTVL.

The chain carries TRBV11-2 and TRBJ2-5, with 8 nucleotides matching TRBD2. The J segment lost 3 bases and the V segment lost 5 bases, leaving 5 bases of the junction unmatched. This CDR3 has 14 residues. In germline, CDR1 is SGHAT, CDR2 FQNNGV. The CDR3 sequence: CASSPLAGKETQYF. The CDR3 DNA follows: TGTGCCAGCAGCCCTTTAGCGGGAAAAGAGACCCAGTACTTC.

The CDR3 DNA reads TGTGCCAGCAGACCTTTGACAGGCTCAGGCGAGCAGTACTTC. Translated: CASRPLTGSGEQYF. This rearrangement joins TRBV28 to TRBJ2-7, with D perhaps matching TRBD1 (6 bases). Germline CDR1 and CDR2: MDHEN and SYDVKM. The CDR3 is 14 amino acids. V lost 6 bases and J 6 bases, leaving 18 bases between the germline ends.

The CDR3 DNA sequence: TGTGCCAGCAGTTTTAGAGGGACCCGCTATGGCTACACCTTC. Encoded protein: CASSFRGTRYGYTF. This chain connects TRBV6-5 to TRBJ1-2; D possibly corresponds to TRBD1 (5 bases). There are 14 residues in the CDR3. The V end was cut by 4 bases, the J end by 4 bases, with 13 bases between. CDR1 is MNHEY and CDR2 is SVGAGI in the germline V gene.

The chain recombines TRBV29-1 with TRBJ2-1, with D unclear. Germline-derived CDR1 and CDR2 are SQVTM and ANQGSEA. The V and J ends lost 4 bases and 7 bases respectively, with 11 bases between them. The CDR3 has 12 residues. The CDR3 DNA reads TGCAGCGTTGTTGGTACCGATAATGAGCAGTTCTTC. As protein: CSVVGTDNEQFF.

The genes are TRBV7-9 and TRBJ2-2; perhaps D is TRBD1 or TRBD2 (5 bases each). The V and J ends lost 5 bases and 8 bases respectively, with 18 bases between them. Germline V gene data show CDR1 as SEHNR and CDR2 as FQNEAQ (reference sequence). CDR3 length: 15 residues. The CDR3 sequence is CASSIRDPRVGELFF. The CDR3 DNA reads TGTGCCAGCAGCATCCGGGACCCCCGGGTGGGGGAGCTGTTTTTT.

The chain uses TRBV4-2 and TRBJ2-3; 9 nucleotides line up with TRBD2. The CDR3 length is 17 residues. From germline, CDR1 is LGHNA and CDR2 YNFKEQ. With 4 bases clipped from V and 5 bases from J, the junction kept 13 bases outside the gene matches. This chain's CDR3 is CASSPNVAGGPVDTQYF. The CDR3 DNA reads TGTGCCAGCAGCCCGAATGTGGCGGGAGGGCCGGTAGATACGCAGTATTTT.

The chain is built from TRBV9 and TRBJ2-5, with a weak D call TRBD2 (5 bases). This CDR3 is built from 16 residues. Trimming stripped 0 bases from V and 2 bases from J, with 14 bases between. Per germline, CDR1 SGDLS and CDR2 YYNGEE. CDR3 region: CASSVEAQWEQETQYF. In nucleotides, the CDR3 is TGTGCCAGCAGCGTAGAAGCGCAGTGGGAGCAAGAGACCCAGTACTTC.

A single count supports this clone. The chain employs TRBV7-9 and TRBJ1-5, with a tentative D call TRBD1 (6 bases). This CDR3 comprises 14 residues. Germline CDR1 is SEHNR and CDR2 is FQNEAQ (reference sequence). The V end was cut by 3 bases, the J end by 5 bases, with 11 bases between. CDR3 DNA: TGTGCCAGCAGCTTTAGGGACAATGATCAGCCCCAGCATTTT. Its protein is CASSFRDNDQPQHF.

Here the CDR3 reads CASRADTGELFF. The CDR3 DNA reads TGTGCCAGTAGGGCAGACACCGGGGAGCTGTTTTTT. The chain is built from TRBV19 and TRBJ2-2, with unresolved D. Deletions cut 6 bases from V and 3 bases from J, with 5 bases between. Germline V lookup: CDR1 LNHDA, CDR2 SQIVND (reference sequence). This CDR3 contains 12 residues.

V usage is TRBV15 and J usage is TRBJ2-1; 12 bases map to TRBD2. From germline, CDR1 is LNHNV and CDR2 YYDKDF (reference sequence). V shed 3 bases and J 3 bases; nucleotides not matched to a gene: 3. The CDR3 is made up of 16 amino acids. Written as DNA, the CDR3 is TGTGCCACCAGCAGTTTACTAGCGGGAGGCTACAATGAGCAGTTCTTC. This translates into CATSSLLAGGYNEQFF.

About this clone: The sample has other DNA sequences that encode this CDR3 too. The chain has TRBV13 and TRBJ2-1; 9 nucleotides agree with TRBD1. The germline V gene has CDR1 PRHDT and CDR2 FYEKMQ (reference sequence). V was pared by 4 bases and J by 4 bases, with 5 bases of the junction left unmatched. The CDR3 extends over 15 amino acids. CDR3 sequence: CASSSSGTGYNEQFF. In DNA form, the CDR3 reads TGTGCCAGCAGCTCCTCCGGGACAGGGTACAATGAGCAGTTCTTC. Drawing the rest from reference TRBV13 and TRBJ2-1, the complete variable domain is AAGVIQSPRHLIKEKRETATLKCYPIPRHDTVYWYQQGPGQDPQFLISFYEKMQSDKGSIPDRFSAQQFSDYHSELNMSSLELGDSALYFCASSSSGTGYNEQFFGPGTRLTVL.

The chain has TRBV19 and TRBJ2-1; D gene unclear. The V end was cut by 1 base, the J end by 6 bases, with 7 bases between. This CDR3 has 13 residues. Germline lookup yields CDR1 LNHDA and CDR2 SQIVND (reference sequence). CDR3 protein: CASSIVRSNEQFF. CDR3 DNA sequence: TGTGCCAGTAGTATAGTTAGGAGCAATGAGCAGTTCTTC.

The V gene is TRBV10-1, the J gene TRBJ2-7, with D possibly called TRBD1 or TRBD2 (5 bases each). The CDR3 consists of 12 residues. V lost 5 bases to trimming and J lost 6 bases, with 11 bases between them. CDR1 and CDR2 from the germline V gene are WNHNN and SYGVQD (reference sequence). The CDR3 sequence: CASSPGTREQYF. Written as DNA, the CDR3 is TGCGCCAGCAGTCCCGGGACCCGCGAGCAGTACTTC.

V gene TRBV27 combines with J gene TRBJ2-1, with a weak D call TRBD2 (6 bases). Between the trimmed V and J ends, which lost 8 bases and 2 bases, there was a span of 16 bases. There are 15 residues in the CDR3. The germline V gene has CDR1 MNHEY and CDR2 SMNVEV (reference sequence). CDR3 nucleotides: TGTGCCAGCCAATCGGGGGAGATAGCCTACAATGAGCAGTTCTTC. Translating it yields CASQSGEIAYNEQFF.

The rearrangement joins TRBV7-2 to TRBJ2-1; D call uncertain. The V gene's germline CDR1 is SGHTA and CDR2 FQGNSA. The CDR3 is made up of 14 amino acids. V dropped 4 bases and J dropped 10 bases, with 17 bases sitting between them. In DNA, the CDR3 is TGTGCCAGCAGCTCCCTCTCTACGGGCCAAGAGCAGTTCTTC. Translation: CASSSLSTGQEQFF.

The rearrangement joins TRBV29-1 to TRBJ2-2; either TRBD1 or TRBD2 may supply D (5 bases each). The CDR3 extends over 13 amino acids. The germline CDR1 and CDR2 sequences are SQVTM and ANQGSEA. V lost 7 bases and J lost 4, with 13 bases in between. The DNA for the CDR3 is TGCAGCGGGGCTGAGGGGATCACCGGGGAGCTGTTTTTT. This gives the protein CSGAEGITGELFF.

This clone was detected once. The chain combines TRBV7-9 with TRBJ1-1, with no clear D. Per the germline V gene, CDR1 is SEHNR and CDR2 is FQNEAQ (reference sequence). The CDR3 has 12 residues. The V end lost 7 bases, the J end lost 7 bases, and 13 bases lay between the germline ends. CDR3 DNA: TGTGCCAGCACCCAGGAGGAGGTTGAAGCTTTCTTT. As protein: CASTQEEVEAFF.

This chain links TRBV5-4 with TRBJ2-1; 8 nucleotides match TRBD2. Germline CDR1 SGHNT, CDR2 YYREEE (reference sequence). This CDR3 has 16 amino acids. The V segment lost 2 bases and the J segment 4 bases; nucleotides outside the gene matches: 8. The CDR3 DNA reads as TGTGCCAGCAGCTTACGAGCGGGAGTTTGGTACAATGAGCAGTTCTTC. Protein: CASSLRAGVWYNEQFF.

This sequence joins TRBV7-9 and TRBJ2-7; no reliable D call. Trimming took 5 bases from V and 2 from J, leaving 13 bases between them. The germline V gene has CDR1 SEHNR and CDR2 FQNEAQ (reference sequence). This CDR3 contains 14 residues. Here the CDR3 DNA reads TGTGCCAGCAGCCCACCCCAAAATACCTACGAGCAGTACTTC. Encoded protein: CASSPPQNTYEQYF.

This chain links TRBV11-2 with TRBJ2-7; 7 nucleotides match TRBD2. The CDR3 runs to 12 residues. Germline assignment: CDR1 SGHAT and CDR2 FQNNGV. The V gene end was trimmed by 7 bases and the J gene end by 2 bases; junction bases not matched to a gene: 2. In nucleotides, the CDR3 is TGTGCCAGCACTGCGGGAGCCTACGAGCAGTACTTC. Translating it yields CASTAGAYEQYF.

The sample holds a few counts of this clone. One end of the junction is discordant with germline, which a read error may explain. This chain links TRBV6-6 with TRBJ1-4, with TRBD1 identical over 7 bases. Germline V lookup: CDR1 MNHNY, CDR2 SVGAGI (reference sequence). This CDR3 is 12 amino acids long. The CDR3 is CASSQGTGEGLF. In DNA, the CDR3 is TGTGCCAGCAGTCAGGGAACAGGGGAAGGTCTGTTT.

This chain links TRBV6-6 with TRBJ2-7; D unclear. The ends were cut back, 0 bases at V and 4 bases at J, with 10 bases in the middle. The germline V gene has CDR1 MNHNY and CDR2 SVGAGI (reference sequence). There are 14 residues in the CDR3. CDR3 DNA: TGTGCCAGCAGTTACTCGATTGTGGATTACGAGCAGTACTTC. Translating gives CASSYSIVDYEQYF.